Each of the 28 T cell receptor beta chains below was sequenced from the same sample in a study of OX40 agonist ivuxolimab in advanced cancers. Here immunoSEQ multiplex PCR was the method, and the copy in TCRdb shows in-frame clones only, minus some. The sample has roughly 48,000 clones, 80% to 90% seen once; the top ten hold about 2%. The sample in question was CD4+ or CD8+ T cells sorted from blood, obtained in a trial of the OX40 agonist ivuxolimab. The receptors originated from an adult with an advanced solid tumor such as melanoma, head and neck, liver or kidney cancer.

This chain links TRBV2 with TRBJ2-3, with D possibly matching TRBD2 (5 bases). The CDR3 has 12 amino acids. V lost 7 bases and J lost 4, with 9 bases in between. Germline V gene data show CDR1 as SNHLY and CDR2 as FYNNEI. CDR3 protein: CASMLASDTQYF. CDR3 DNA: TGTGCCAGCATGCTAGCCTCAGATACGCAGTATTTT.

This clone was counted between two and nine times. J is TRBJ2-4 and V is TRBV6-1; 8 nucleotides match TRBD1. Losses at the gene ends were 6 bases for V and 8 bases for J; bases not matched to a gene: 9. The CDR3 sequence is 14 residues long. The V gene's germline CDR1 is MNHNS and CDR2 SASEGT. CDR3 protein: CASRDRAGRDIQYF. The CDR3 nucleotides read TGTGCCAGCAGGGACAGGGCGGGAAGGGACATTCAGTACTTC.

By share, this clone ranks as medium-sized. The rearrangement links TRBV7-9 to TRBJ1-5, with D possibly TRBD1 on 6 matching bases. Trimming shortened V by 5 bases and J by 7 bases, and 18 bases separated the two germline ends. Germline-derived CDR1 and CDR2 are SEHNR and FQNEAQ (reference sequence). This CDR3 contains 15 residues. CDR3 in DNA: TGTGCCAGCAGCCTCGGAGGTCAGGGGACCCAGCCCCAGCATTTT. It encodes CASSLGGQGTQPQHF.

The chain uses TRBV5-6 and TRBJ2-3; 8 bases agree with TRBD1. This CDR3 is built from 17 residues. CDR1 is SGHDT, CDR2 YYEEEE, per germline. The junction had 11 bases not matched to a gene; V was cut back by 0 bases and J by 5 bases. Here the CDR3 reads CASSLEFGAGGEDTQYF. CDR3 coding DNA: TGTGCCAGCAGCTTGGAATTCGGGGCAGGGGGCGAAGATACGCAGTATTTT.

In nucleotides, the CDR3 is TGTGCCAGTAGTATCCCAGACAGGGTGAACACTGAAGCTTTCTTT. Protein: CASSIPDRVNTEAFF. The chain recombines TRBV19 with TRBJ1-1; TRBD1 matches 7 bases. The CDR3 spans 15 residues. In germline, CDR1 is LNHDA, CDR2 SQIVND (reference sequence). Losses at the gene ends were 3 bases for V and 0 bases for J; bases not matched to a gene: 4.

The chain uses TRBV19 and TRBJ1-2; D unclear. Trimming removed 6 bases from V and 3 bases from J, with 17 bases in between. Germline-derived CDR1 and CDR2 are LNHDA and SQIVND (reference sequence). The CDR3 is 15 amino acids. DNA of the CDR3: TGTGCCAGTAGCTTAAGACCGAAGTACGACTATGGCTACACCTTC. Translation: CASSLRPKYDYGYTF.

The chain couples TRBV7-6 to TRBJ2-1; no clear D gene. Germline V gene sequence: CDR1 SGHVS, CDR2 FNYEAQ. The ends were cut back, 0 bases at V and 0 bases at J, with 9 bases in the middle. This CDR3 region has 16 residues. CDR3 loop: CASSLASHRSYNEQFF. DNA of the CDR3: TGTGCCAGCAGCTTAGCTTCGCACCGCTCCTACAATGAGCAGTTCTTC.

This rearrangement joins TRBV25-1 to TRBJ1-6; 7 positions agree with TRBD1. This CDR3 has 18 residues. V trimming: 3 bases; J trimming: 4 bases; junction bases outside the gene matches: 12. CDR1 is MGHDK, CDR2 SYGVNS, per germline. CDR3 sequence reads: CASSEGYKGADYNSPLHF. The CDR3 DNA sequence: TGTGCCAGCAGTGAGGGATATAAGGGGGCAGATTATAATTCACCCCTCCACTTT.

V and J are TRBV27 and TRBJ1-5; D may be TRBD1 (6 bases). Germline lookup yields CDR1 MNHEY and CDR2 SMNVEV (reference sequence). The CDR3 has 15 amino acids. V was pared by 3 bases and J by 5 bases, with 14 bases between. CDR3 nucleotide sequence: TGTGCCAGCAGTTTCCTCTCAGGGGTTGATCAGCCCCAGCATTTT. Translation gives CASSFLSGVDQPQHF.

This rearrangement joins TRBV7-3 to TRBJ2-3; possibly TRBD1 or TRBD2 for D (5 bases each). The length of the CDR3 is 14 residues. V was pared by 5 bases and J by 2 bases, with 11 bases between. Germline values: CDR1 SGHTA, CDR2 FQGTGA. CDR3 bases: TGTGCCAGCAGCCTAGGGACCGCCACAGATACGCAGTATTTT. Its translation is CASSLGTATDTQYF.

The chain uses TRBV7-3 and TRBJ2-1, with D maybe TRBD1 (5 bases). Deletions cut 5 bases from V and 10 bases from J, with 12 bases between. Germline V gene lookup returns CDR1 SGHTA and CDR2 FQGTGA. This CDR3 is 12 amino acids long. The CDR3 sequence is CASSQRKGEQFF. The CDR3 coding sequence is TGTGCCAGCAGCCAAAGAAAGGGGGAGCAGTTCTTC.

The chain combines TRBV2 with TRBJ2-1; D may be TRBD1 or TRBD2 (5 bases each). CDR3 length: 13 residues. Germline-derived CDR1 and CDR2 are SNHLY and FYNNEI. Trimming took 7 bases from V and 2 from J, leaving 9 bases between them. In DNA, the CDR3 is TGTGCCAGCAACAGGAGGACCTACAATGAGCAGTTCTTC. It specifies CASNRRTYNEQFF.

This chain connects TRBV28 to TRBJ2-7; TRBD2 aligns across 8 bases. Germline V gene lookup returns CDR1 MDHEN and CDR2 SYDVKM. The length of the CDR3 is 19 residues. Trimming cost V 1 base and J 4 bases; bases outside gene matches: 18. The CDR3 DNA sequence: TGTGCCAGCAGTTTATCCGGGACTAGAGTTTTATTGAGAGGTTACGAGCAGTACTTC. Amino acid sequence: CASSLSGTRVLLRGYEQYF.

The rearrangement links TRBV19 to TRBJ1-1, with D unresolved. CDR1 and CDR2 (germline): LNHDA, SQIVND (reference sequence). The CDR3 totals 11 residues. Between the trimmed V and J ends, which lost 7 bases and 11 bases, there was a span of 14 bases. DNA of the CDR3: TGTGCCAGTAATAATAAGGTGGTCGCTTTCTTT. Translated: CASNNKVVAFF.

This clone appeared a few times. This chain links TRBV19 with TRBJ2-3, with 7 positions matching TRBD1. The junction had 6 bases not matched to a gene; V was cut back by 10 bases and J by 2 bases. The CDR3 has 13 amino acids. CDR1 and CDR2 (germline): LNHDA, SQIVND (reference sequence). CDR3 bases: TGTGCCACCCGGGACAGCCCCACAGATACGCAGTATTTT. This gives the protein CATRDSPTDTQYF.

The V gene is TRBV7-9, the J gene TRBJ2-7; D gene uncertain. V lost 0 bases, J lost 3 bases, and 12 bases lay in between. The germline gives CDR1 SEHNR, CDR2 FQNEAQ (reference sequence). CDR3 length: 15 residues. CDR3 nucleotide sequence: TGTGCCAGCAGCTTAGCGGCCCAGGTCAGCTACGAGCAGTACTTC. This gives the protein CASSLAAQVSYEQYF.

The genes are TRBV2 and TRBJ2-5; the match to TRBD1 covers 10 bases. This CDR3 spans 17 amino acids. Germline V gene data show CDR1 as SNHLY and CDR2 as FYNNEI. The V gene end was trimmed by 5 bases and the J gene end by 5 bases; junction bases not matched to a gene: 14. The CDR3 reads CASSKTTTGTGVETQYF. CDR3 bases: TGTGCCAGCAGTAAAACGACGACCGGGACAGGGGTGGAGACCCAGTACTTC.

V gene TRBV13 combines with J gene TRBJ2-1; D remains ambiguous. Germline V lookup: CDR1 PRHDT, CDR2 FYEKMQ (reference sequence). The length of the CDR3 is 13 residues. V lost 3 bases and J lost 5, with 8 bases in between. Here the CDR3 DNA reads TGTGCCAGCAGCTTCATAGCAAACAATGAGCAGTTCTTC. Its protein product is CASSFIANNEQFF.

J is TRBJ1-1 and V is TRBV11-2, with unresolved D. Germline-derived CDR1 and CDR2 are SGHAT and FQNNGV. This CDR3 comprises 14 residues. Trimming stripped 0 bases from V and 3 bases from J, with 8 bases between. The CDR3 DNA is TGTGCCAGCAGCTTAGATCAGGCGGACACTGAAGCTTTCTTT. Encoded protein: CASSLDQADTEAFF. Filled out from reference TRBV11-2 and TRBJ1-1, the complete variable domain reads EAGVAQSPRYKIIEKRQSVAFWCNPISGHATLYWYQQILGQGPKLLIQFQNNGVVDDSQLPKDRFSAERLKGVDSTLKIQPAKLEDSAVYLCASSLDQADTEAFFGQGTRLTVV.

The chain links TRBV14 to TRBJ2-1; D is uncertain. Germline CDR1 is SGHDN and CDR2 is FVKESK. This CDR3 spans 16 amino acids. V lost 0 bases and J 0 bases, leaving 9 bases between the germline ends. The CDR3 spells CASSQEGPSSYNEQFF. In DNA form, the CDR3 reads TGTGCCAGCAGCCAAGAAGGACCCAGCTCCTACAATGAGCAGTTCTTC.

V is TRBV9 and J is TRBJ2-1, with D possibly matching TRBD1 (5 bases). Trimming removed 6 bases at V and 7 bases at J, with 17 bases between. The CDR3 sequence is 14 residues long. CDR1 is SGDLS, CDR2 YYNGEE, per germline. CDR3 in DNA: TGTGCCAGCACCAGACATGCGTCAGGGAATGAGCAGTTCTTC. It specifies CASTRHASGNEQFF.

Points on this clone: Since no conserved phenylalanine or tryptophan closes the CDR3, a read error is the likely cause. It is unclear where the CDR3 begins or ends on the DNA, so no DNA is shown, and the CDR3 is as TCRdb lists it. The chain couples TRBV6-1 to TRBJ2-7; the tabulated D call, TRBD2, remains unverified against the DNA. The CDR3 spans 12 amino acids, including both terminal residues. Germline assignment: CDR1 MNHNS and CDR2 SASEGT. The CDR3 protein is CASSEGPVGQAT.

This chain uses TRBV9 with TRBJ1-2; D is possibly TRBD1 (5 bases). Germline values: CDR1 SGDLS, CDR2 YYNGEE. Trimming took 0 bases from V and 4 from J, leaving 16 bases between them. The CDR3 covers 16 residues. The CDR3 loop reads CASSVGEGAQGYGYTF. For the CDR3, the DNA is TGTGCCAGCAGCGTAGGGGAAGGGGCGCAAGGCTATGGCTACACCTTC.

The V and J genes are TRBV6-1 and TRBJ1-4; D ambiguous. V was shortened by 0 bases and J by 5 bases, with 10 bases between the two germline ends. This CDR3 spans 15 amino acids. CDR1 is MNHNS and CDR2 is SASEGT in the germline V gene. DNA of the CDR3: TGTGCCAGCAGTGAAGCCCCCACCCTCAATGAAAAACTGTTTTTT. It yields the protein CASSEAPTLNEKLFF.

The J gene is TRBJ1-2, the V gene TRBV11-2; no firm D call. V shed 1 base and J shed 2 bases, with 8 bases lying between them. Germline V gene data show CDR1 as SGHAT and CDR2 as FQNNGV. The CDR3 is 14 amino acids. CDR3 sequence: CASSLGGRNYGYTF. CDR3 nucleotides: TGTGCCAGCAGCTTAGGAGGGAGGAACTATGGCTACACCTTC. The full variable domain, rest sourced from reference TRBV11-2 and TRBJ1-2, is EAGVAQSPRYKIIEKRQSVAFWCNPISGHATLYWYQQILGQGPKLLIQFQNNGVVDDSQLPKDRFSAERLKGVDSTLKIQPAKLEDSAVYLCASSLGGRNYGYTFGSGTRLTVV.

The chain carries TRBV30 and TRBJ1-3, with D uncertain. This CDR3 is built from 14 residues. V lost 7 bases to trimming and J lost 0 bases, with 13 bases between them. Germline V gives CDR1 GTSNPN, CDR2 SVGIG (reference sequence). CDR3 DNA sequence: TGTGCCTATGGGCAGAGCCTCTCTGGAAACACCATATATTTT. As protein: CAYGQSLSGNTIYF. Full variable domain (missing parts from reference TRBV30 and TRBJ1-3): SQTIHQWPATLVQPVGSPLSLECTVEGTSNPNLYWYRQAAGRGLQLLFYSVGIGQISSEVPQNLSASRPQDRQFILSSKKLLLSDSGFYLCAYGQSLSGNTIYFGEGSWLTVV.

V is TRBV11-2 and J is TRBJ2-5; 10 bases match TRBD2. With 3 bases clipped from V and 5 bases from J, the junction kept 6 bases outside the gene matches. The CDR3 has 15 residues. Germline V gene lookup returns CDR1 SGHAT and CDR2 FQNNGV. The CDR3 spells CASSFAASGSETQYF. The CDR3 region has the DNA TGTGCCAGCAGCTTCGCGGCTAGCGGGAGTGAGACCCAGTACTTC.

This rearrangement joins TRBV25-1 to TRBJ1-1; 7 nucleotides agree with TRBD1. From germline, CDR1 is MGHDK and CDR2 SYGVNS. V shed 4 bases, J shed 6 bases, and the junction held 8 bases outside the gene matches. CDR3 size: 14 residues. The CDR3 DNA follows: TGTGCCAGCAGTGCTCGACAGGGTATCCCTGAAGCTTTCTTT. It translates to CASSARQGIPEAFF.